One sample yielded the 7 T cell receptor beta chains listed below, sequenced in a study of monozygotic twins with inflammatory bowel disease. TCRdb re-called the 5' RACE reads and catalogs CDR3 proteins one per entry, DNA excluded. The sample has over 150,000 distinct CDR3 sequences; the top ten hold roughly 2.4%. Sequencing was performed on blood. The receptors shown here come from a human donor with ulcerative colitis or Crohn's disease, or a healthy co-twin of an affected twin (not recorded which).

This chain's CDR3 is CASSAGYQETQYF. The chain is built from TRBV7-3 and TRBJ2-5. Germline CDR1 is SGHTA and CDR2 is FQGTGA. The CDR3 sequence is 13 residues long. The variable domain in full, completed from reference TRBV7-3 and TRBJ2-5, reads GAGVSQTPSNKVTEKGKYVELRCDPISGHTALYWYRQSLGQGPEFLIYFQGTGAADDSGLPNDRFFAVRPEGSVSTLKIQRTERGDSAVYLCASSAGYQETQYFGPGTRLLVL.

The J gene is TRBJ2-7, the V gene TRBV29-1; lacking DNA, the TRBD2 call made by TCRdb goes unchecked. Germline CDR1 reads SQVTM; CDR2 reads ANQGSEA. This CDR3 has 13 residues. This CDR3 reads CSVGEGSRREQYF.

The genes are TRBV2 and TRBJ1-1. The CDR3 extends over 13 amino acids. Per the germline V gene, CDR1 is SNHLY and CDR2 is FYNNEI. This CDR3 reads CASMTTMNTEAFF.

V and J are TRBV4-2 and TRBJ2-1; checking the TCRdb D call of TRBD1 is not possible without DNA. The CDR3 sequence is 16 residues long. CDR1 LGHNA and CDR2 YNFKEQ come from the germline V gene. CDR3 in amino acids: CASSPSRDGYKDEQFF.

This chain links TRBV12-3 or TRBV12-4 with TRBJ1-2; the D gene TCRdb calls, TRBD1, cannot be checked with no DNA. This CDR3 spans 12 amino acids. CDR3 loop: CASSPGIYGYTF.

CDR3 region: CASRRPGGGSYGYTF. The chain links TRBV12-3 or TRBV12-4 to TRBJ1-2; TCRdb picks TRBD1, but there is no DNA to check that call. This CDR3 has 15 residues.

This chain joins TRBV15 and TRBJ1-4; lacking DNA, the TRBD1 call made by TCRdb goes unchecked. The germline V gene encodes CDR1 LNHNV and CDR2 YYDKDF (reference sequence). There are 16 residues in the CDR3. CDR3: CATSRGWGLGHEKLFF. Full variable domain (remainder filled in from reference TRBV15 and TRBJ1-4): DAMVIQNPRYQVTQFGKPVTLSCSQTLNHNVMYWYQQKSSQAPKLLFHYYDKDFNNEADTPDNFQSRRPNTSFCFLDIRSPGLGDTAMYLCATSRGWGLGHEKLFFGSGTQLSVL.